The entry below describes one T cell receptor (beta chain). This sample was taken from a study of T cell changes during pregnancy in multiple sclerosis. Germline V lookup: CDR1 MNHNS, CDR2 SASEGT. V was clipped by 3 bases and J by 0 bases; unmatched bases: 6. This CDR3 is 16 amino acids long. Libraries were prepared by immunoSEQ multiplex PCR; TCRdb keeps only in-frame clonotypes and omits some of them. The sample holds 68,000 or so clones; about 90% are singletons and the top ten take 1.1% to 1.5%. The source was peripheral blood, collected in the second trimester of pregnancy. The chain recombines TRBV6-1 with TRBJ2-3, with TRBD1 matching 7 bases. This clonotype was sampled from a female donor in good health, enrolled as a control in a pregnancy study. The CDR3 bases are TGTGCCAGCAGTGATATAACAGGGGCAAGCACAGATACGCAGTATTTT. Its translation is CASSDITGASTDTQYF.